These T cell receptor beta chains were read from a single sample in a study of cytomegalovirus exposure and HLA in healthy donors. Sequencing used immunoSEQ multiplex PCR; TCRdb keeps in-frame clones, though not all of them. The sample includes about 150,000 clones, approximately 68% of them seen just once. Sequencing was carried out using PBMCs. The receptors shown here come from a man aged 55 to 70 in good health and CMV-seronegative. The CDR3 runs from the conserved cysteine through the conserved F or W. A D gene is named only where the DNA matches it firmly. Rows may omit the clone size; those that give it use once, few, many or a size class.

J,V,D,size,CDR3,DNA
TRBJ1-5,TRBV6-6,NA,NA,CASTLRGNNQPQHF,TGTGCCAGCACCCTAAGGGGGAACAATCAGCCCCAGCATTTT
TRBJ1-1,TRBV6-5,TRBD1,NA,CASSHRDREAFF,TGTGCCAGCAGCCACCGGGACAGAGAAGCTTTCTTT
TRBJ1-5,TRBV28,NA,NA,CASSPGGNQPQHF,TGTGCCAGCAGCCCCGGGGGGAATCAGCCCCAGCATTTT
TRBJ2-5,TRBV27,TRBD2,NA,CASPGKTSGRETQYF,TGTGCCAGCCCGGGGAAGACTAGCGGGAGGGAGACCCAGTACTTC
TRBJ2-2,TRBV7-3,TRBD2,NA,CASSLAPSGSVTGELFF,TGTGCCAGCAGTTTAGCCCCTAGCGGGAGTGTAACCGGGGAGCTGTTTTTT
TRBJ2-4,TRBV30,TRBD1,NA,CAWSVQGGLNIQYF,TGTGCCTGGAGTGTACAGGGGGGATTGAACATTCAGTACTTC
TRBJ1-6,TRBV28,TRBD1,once,CASSYPSDRDNSPLHF,TGTGCCAGCAGTTATCCCTCGGACAGGGACAATTCACCCCTCCACTTT
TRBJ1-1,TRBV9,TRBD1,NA,CASKNLTPRQGGTEAFF,TGTGCCAGCAAAAATCTCACCCCTCGACAGGGGGGCACTGAAGCTTTCTTT
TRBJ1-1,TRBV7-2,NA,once,CASSLIRVDTEAFF,TGTGCCAGCAGCTTAATACGGGTTGACACTGAAGCTTTCTTT
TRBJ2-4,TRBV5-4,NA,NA,CASSLMGTGLPEYIQYF,TGTGCCAGCAGCTTGATGGGTACAGGACTACCCGAGTACATTCAGTACTTC
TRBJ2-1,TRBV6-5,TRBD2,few,CASALTSGVYNEQFF,TGTGCCAGCGCTTTGACTAGCGGAGTCTACAATGAGCAGTTCTTC
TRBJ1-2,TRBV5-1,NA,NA,CASSLFGLANYGYTF,TGCGCCAGCAGCTTATTCGGTTTAGCTAACTATGGCTACACCTTC
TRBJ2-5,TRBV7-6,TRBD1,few,CASSFTGEETQYF,TGTGCCAGCAGCTTCACAGGGGAAGAGACCCAGTACTTC
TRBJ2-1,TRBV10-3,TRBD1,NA,CAISESGTGAPNEQFF,TGTGCCATCAGTGAGTCAGGGACAGGGGCCCCCAATGAGCAGTTCTTC
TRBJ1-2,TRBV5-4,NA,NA,CASSLGVEAPNYGYTF,TGTGCCAGCAGCTTGGGGGTCGAGGCCCCCAACTATGGCTACACCTTC
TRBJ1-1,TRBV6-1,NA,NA,CASSISLVNTEAFF,TGTGCCAGCAGTATTAGCTTGGTGAACACTGAAGCTTTCTTT
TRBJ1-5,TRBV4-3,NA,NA,CASSQEAGRNQPQHF,TGCGCCAGCAGCCAAGAGGCAGGGAGGAATCAGCCCCAGCATTTT
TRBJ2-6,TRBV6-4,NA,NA,CASSFTGANVLTF,TGTGCCAGCAGTTTCACTGGGGCCAACGTCCTGACTTTC
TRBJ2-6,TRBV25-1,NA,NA,CASQRGSGANVLTF,TGTGCCAGCCAAAGGGGCTCTGGGGCCAACGTCCTGACTTTC
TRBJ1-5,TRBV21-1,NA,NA,CASSKRVGTGGINQPQHF,TGTGCCAGCAGCAAGCGTGTCGGGACAGGGGGTATCAATCAGCCCCAGCATTTT
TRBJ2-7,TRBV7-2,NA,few,CASSPTVPEQYF,TGTGCCAGCAGCCCTACGGTCCCCGAGCAGTACTTC
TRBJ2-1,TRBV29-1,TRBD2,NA,CSGTRLVYNEQFF,TGCAGCGGGACTAGGTTAGTCTACAATGAGCAGTTCTTC
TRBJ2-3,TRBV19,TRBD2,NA,CASSIVGGGTDTQYF,TGTGCCAGTAGTATAGTGGGAGGGGGCACAGATACGCAGTATTTT
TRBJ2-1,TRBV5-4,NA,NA,CASSFIGDNEQFF,TGTGCCAGCAGCTTTATCGGGGACAATGAGCAGTTCTTC
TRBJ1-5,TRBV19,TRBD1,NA,CASSAPGQGGQPQHF,TGTGCCAGTAGTGCGCCGGGACAGGGGGGTCAGCCCCAGCATTTT
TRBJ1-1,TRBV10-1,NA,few,CASSESTGMNTEAFF,TGCGCCAGCAGTGAGTCTACAGGGATGAACACTGAAGCTTTCTTT
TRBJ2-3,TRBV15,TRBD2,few,CATSSQTSGFGTDTQYF,TGTGCCACCAGCAGCCAGACTAGCGGGTTCGGGACAGATACGCAGTATTTT
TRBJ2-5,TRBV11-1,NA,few,CASSLAETGRETQYF,TGTGCCAGCAGCTTAGCCGAGACAGGACGGGAGACCCAGTACTTC
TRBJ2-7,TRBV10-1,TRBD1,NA,CASSPGGYEQYF,TGCGCCAGCAGTCCAGGGGGTTACGAGCAGTACTTC
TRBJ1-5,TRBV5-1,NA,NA,CASSSGEGYSDEPQHF,TGCGCCAGCAGCTCGGGGGAGGGATACTCCGACGAGCCCCAGCATTTT
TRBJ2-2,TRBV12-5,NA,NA,CASGLYWQGKAQTGELFF,TGTGCTAGTGGTTTGTACTGGCAGGGGAAGGCCCAAACCGGGGAGCTGTTTTTT
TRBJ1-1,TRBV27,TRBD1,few,CASSLRDRREAFF,TGTGCCAGCAGTCTCCGGGACAGGCGGGAAGCTTTCTTT
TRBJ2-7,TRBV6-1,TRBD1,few,CASSETPDRVHEQYF,TGTGCCAGCAGTGAAACCCCGGACAGGGTCCACGAGCAGTACTTC
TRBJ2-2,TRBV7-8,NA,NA,CASSLSSIPWTGELFF,TGTGCCAGCAGCCTTTCTAGTATTCCCTGGACCGGGGAGCTGTTTTTT
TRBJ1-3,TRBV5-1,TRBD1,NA,CASSLSMVKGAFGNTIYF,TGCGCCAGCAGCTTGAGTATGGTAAAGGGGGCTTTTGGAAACACCATATATTTT
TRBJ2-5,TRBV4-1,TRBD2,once,CASSQDQRGWETQYF,TGCGCCAGCAGCCAAGATCAGCGGGGTTGGGAGACCCAGTACTTC
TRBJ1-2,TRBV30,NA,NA,CAWSVPNYYGYTF,TGTGCCTGGAGTGTACCCAACTACTATGGCTACACCTTC
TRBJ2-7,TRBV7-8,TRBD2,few,CASSFGRTSGSTHEQYF,TGTGCCAGCAGCTTTGGCCGCACTAGCGGGAGTACCCACGAGCAGTACTTC
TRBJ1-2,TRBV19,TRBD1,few,CASSSSGQGNYGYTF,TGTGCCAGTAGTAGCTCGGGACAGGGGAACTATGGCTACACCTTC
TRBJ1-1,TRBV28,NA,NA,CASSLLDRSISEAFF,TGTGCCAGCAGTTTATTAGACAGGTCGATTTCTGAAGCTTTCTTT
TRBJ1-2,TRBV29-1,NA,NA,CSVLTVSNYGYTF,TGCAGCGTCCTGACAGTCTCTAACTATGGCTACACCTTC
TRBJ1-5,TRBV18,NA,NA,CASSLGSEGYSNQPQHF,TGTGCCAGCTCACTAGGATCGGAGGGTTATAGCAATCAGCCCCAGCATTTT
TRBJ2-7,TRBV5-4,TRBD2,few,CASSWGAGSSYEQYF,TGTGCCAGCAGCTGGGGAGCGGGGAGCTCCTACGAGCAGTACTTC
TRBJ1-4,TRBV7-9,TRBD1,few,CASSRRGPWEKLFF,TGTGCCAGCAGCCGCAGGGGGCCTTGGGAAAAACTGTTTTTT
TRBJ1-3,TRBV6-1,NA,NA,CASSEVWGGESGNTIYF,TGTGCCAGCAGTGAAGTTTGGGGGGGGGAGTCTGGAAACACCATATATTTT
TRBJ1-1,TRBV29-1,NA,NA,CSVDSTGTAEAFF,TGCAGCGTTGATTCCACAGGGACGGCTGAAGCTTTCTTT
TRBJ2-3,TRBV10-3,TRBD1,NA,CAIGDRVPDTQYF,TGTGCCATCGGCGACAGGGTCCCAGATACGCAGTATTTT
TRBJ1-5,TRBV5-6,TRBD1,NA,CASSLYRGIRPQHF,TGTGCCAGCAGCTTATACAGGGGAATACGGCCCCAGCATTTT
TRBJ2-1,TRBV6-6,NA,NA,CASSYGQRLDNEQFF,TGTGCCAGCAGTTACGGACAGAGGCTGGACAATGAGCAGTTCTTC
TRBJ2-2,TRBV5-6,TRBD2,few,CASSLGAGAITGELFF,TGTGCCAGCAGCTTGGGAGCGGGAGCGATAACCGGGGAGCTGTTTTTT
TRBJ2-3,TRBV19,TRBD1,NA,CASSVGQGRTDTQYF,TGTGCCAGTAGTGTGGGACAGGGCAGAACAGATACGCAGTATTTT
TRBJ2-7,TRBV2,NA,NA,CASSGLEDEQYF,TGTGCCAGCAGTGGTTTAGAAGACGAGCAGTACTTC
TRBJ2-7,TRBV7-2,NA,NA,CASSSTRASYEQYF,TGTGCCAGCAGCTCGACCAGGGCGTCCTACGAGCAGTACTTC
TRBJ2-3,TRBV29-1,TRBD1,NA,CSVGTGGTDTQYF,TGCAGCGTAGGAACAGGGGGCACAGATACGCAGTATTTT